The entry below describes one T cell receptor beta chain. What it binds is unknown. This sample was included in a study of T cell responses to AZD1222 COVID-19 vaccine. The wider study: Second-dose intervals near 4 or 12 weeks were combined. Study conclusions and caveats: Nearly half of spike-specific TCRs reportedly go after variant regions that carry no mutations. Only a handful of AZD1222 recipients, roughly six in all, had baseline seropositivity. Repertoire sampling was restricted to post-peak T cell response timepoints.

Trimming at V came to 3 bases and at J to 5 bases, leaving 13 bases not matched to a gene. From germline, CDR1 is DFQATT and CDR2 SNEGSKA (reference sequence). This CDR3 has 15 residues. Here immunoSEQ multiplex PCR was the method, and the copy in TCRdb shows in-frame clones only, minus some. This table has more than 95,000 clones, 88% appearing once. This TCR was recovered from an adult in good health. This rearrangement joins TRBV20-1 to TRBJ2-7, with 7 bases matching TRBD1. Here the sequenced sample was peripheral blood, taken on day 0 of AZD1222 vaccination. CDR3 nucleotides: TGCAGTGCTAGTGACCCGACAGGGTCGACGAACGAGCAGTACTTC. It is translated as CSASDPTGSTNEQYF.